This T cell receptor (beta chain) was documented in a study of regulatory T cells in long-lasting Graves disease. Regarding the study as a whole: Persistent disease showed a preference for TRBV28, TRBJ1-2 and TRBJ2-5.

The TCR beta library used iRepertoire HTBI primers with Arm-PCR amplification of CDR3. TCRdb independently ran MiXCR on the multiplex PCR reads; one entry per CDR3 protein. The sample contains 520,000 or so distinct CDR3 sequences, 12% of which appear only once. Specified time point: newly diagnosed GD, antithyroid drugs for less than 3 months. RNA from PBMCs was the source of the TCR library. The CDR3 loop spans 17 amino acids. Trimming took off 3 bases at V and 1 base at J, with 18 bases between the two ends. CDR1 and CDR2 (germline): MGHRA, YSYEKL. The table lists this clonotype with a few counts. Its antigen is not identified. A further study also used this sample, focusing on T cells in Graves' hyperthyroidism and ophthalmopathy. That report notes: Diagnosis of hyperthyroidism was new in patients aged 18 to 65, and its duration was under 2 months. A patient was excluded if there was uncontrolled infection, other autoimmune disease, pregnancy or lactation.

The gene calls are TRBV4-1 and TRBJ2-5, with a weak D call TRBD1 (6 bases). Sequenced here: peripheral blood mononuclear cells (PBMCs), sampled at new diagnosis, from a patient treated with antithyroid drugs. The origin of this receptor is a woman between 25 and 40 years old with Graves disease. The CDR3 spells CASSHPRVGQFQETQYF. The CDR3 DNA reads as TGCGCCAGCAGCCACCCGAGGGTAGGACAGTTCCAAGAGACCCAGTACTTC.